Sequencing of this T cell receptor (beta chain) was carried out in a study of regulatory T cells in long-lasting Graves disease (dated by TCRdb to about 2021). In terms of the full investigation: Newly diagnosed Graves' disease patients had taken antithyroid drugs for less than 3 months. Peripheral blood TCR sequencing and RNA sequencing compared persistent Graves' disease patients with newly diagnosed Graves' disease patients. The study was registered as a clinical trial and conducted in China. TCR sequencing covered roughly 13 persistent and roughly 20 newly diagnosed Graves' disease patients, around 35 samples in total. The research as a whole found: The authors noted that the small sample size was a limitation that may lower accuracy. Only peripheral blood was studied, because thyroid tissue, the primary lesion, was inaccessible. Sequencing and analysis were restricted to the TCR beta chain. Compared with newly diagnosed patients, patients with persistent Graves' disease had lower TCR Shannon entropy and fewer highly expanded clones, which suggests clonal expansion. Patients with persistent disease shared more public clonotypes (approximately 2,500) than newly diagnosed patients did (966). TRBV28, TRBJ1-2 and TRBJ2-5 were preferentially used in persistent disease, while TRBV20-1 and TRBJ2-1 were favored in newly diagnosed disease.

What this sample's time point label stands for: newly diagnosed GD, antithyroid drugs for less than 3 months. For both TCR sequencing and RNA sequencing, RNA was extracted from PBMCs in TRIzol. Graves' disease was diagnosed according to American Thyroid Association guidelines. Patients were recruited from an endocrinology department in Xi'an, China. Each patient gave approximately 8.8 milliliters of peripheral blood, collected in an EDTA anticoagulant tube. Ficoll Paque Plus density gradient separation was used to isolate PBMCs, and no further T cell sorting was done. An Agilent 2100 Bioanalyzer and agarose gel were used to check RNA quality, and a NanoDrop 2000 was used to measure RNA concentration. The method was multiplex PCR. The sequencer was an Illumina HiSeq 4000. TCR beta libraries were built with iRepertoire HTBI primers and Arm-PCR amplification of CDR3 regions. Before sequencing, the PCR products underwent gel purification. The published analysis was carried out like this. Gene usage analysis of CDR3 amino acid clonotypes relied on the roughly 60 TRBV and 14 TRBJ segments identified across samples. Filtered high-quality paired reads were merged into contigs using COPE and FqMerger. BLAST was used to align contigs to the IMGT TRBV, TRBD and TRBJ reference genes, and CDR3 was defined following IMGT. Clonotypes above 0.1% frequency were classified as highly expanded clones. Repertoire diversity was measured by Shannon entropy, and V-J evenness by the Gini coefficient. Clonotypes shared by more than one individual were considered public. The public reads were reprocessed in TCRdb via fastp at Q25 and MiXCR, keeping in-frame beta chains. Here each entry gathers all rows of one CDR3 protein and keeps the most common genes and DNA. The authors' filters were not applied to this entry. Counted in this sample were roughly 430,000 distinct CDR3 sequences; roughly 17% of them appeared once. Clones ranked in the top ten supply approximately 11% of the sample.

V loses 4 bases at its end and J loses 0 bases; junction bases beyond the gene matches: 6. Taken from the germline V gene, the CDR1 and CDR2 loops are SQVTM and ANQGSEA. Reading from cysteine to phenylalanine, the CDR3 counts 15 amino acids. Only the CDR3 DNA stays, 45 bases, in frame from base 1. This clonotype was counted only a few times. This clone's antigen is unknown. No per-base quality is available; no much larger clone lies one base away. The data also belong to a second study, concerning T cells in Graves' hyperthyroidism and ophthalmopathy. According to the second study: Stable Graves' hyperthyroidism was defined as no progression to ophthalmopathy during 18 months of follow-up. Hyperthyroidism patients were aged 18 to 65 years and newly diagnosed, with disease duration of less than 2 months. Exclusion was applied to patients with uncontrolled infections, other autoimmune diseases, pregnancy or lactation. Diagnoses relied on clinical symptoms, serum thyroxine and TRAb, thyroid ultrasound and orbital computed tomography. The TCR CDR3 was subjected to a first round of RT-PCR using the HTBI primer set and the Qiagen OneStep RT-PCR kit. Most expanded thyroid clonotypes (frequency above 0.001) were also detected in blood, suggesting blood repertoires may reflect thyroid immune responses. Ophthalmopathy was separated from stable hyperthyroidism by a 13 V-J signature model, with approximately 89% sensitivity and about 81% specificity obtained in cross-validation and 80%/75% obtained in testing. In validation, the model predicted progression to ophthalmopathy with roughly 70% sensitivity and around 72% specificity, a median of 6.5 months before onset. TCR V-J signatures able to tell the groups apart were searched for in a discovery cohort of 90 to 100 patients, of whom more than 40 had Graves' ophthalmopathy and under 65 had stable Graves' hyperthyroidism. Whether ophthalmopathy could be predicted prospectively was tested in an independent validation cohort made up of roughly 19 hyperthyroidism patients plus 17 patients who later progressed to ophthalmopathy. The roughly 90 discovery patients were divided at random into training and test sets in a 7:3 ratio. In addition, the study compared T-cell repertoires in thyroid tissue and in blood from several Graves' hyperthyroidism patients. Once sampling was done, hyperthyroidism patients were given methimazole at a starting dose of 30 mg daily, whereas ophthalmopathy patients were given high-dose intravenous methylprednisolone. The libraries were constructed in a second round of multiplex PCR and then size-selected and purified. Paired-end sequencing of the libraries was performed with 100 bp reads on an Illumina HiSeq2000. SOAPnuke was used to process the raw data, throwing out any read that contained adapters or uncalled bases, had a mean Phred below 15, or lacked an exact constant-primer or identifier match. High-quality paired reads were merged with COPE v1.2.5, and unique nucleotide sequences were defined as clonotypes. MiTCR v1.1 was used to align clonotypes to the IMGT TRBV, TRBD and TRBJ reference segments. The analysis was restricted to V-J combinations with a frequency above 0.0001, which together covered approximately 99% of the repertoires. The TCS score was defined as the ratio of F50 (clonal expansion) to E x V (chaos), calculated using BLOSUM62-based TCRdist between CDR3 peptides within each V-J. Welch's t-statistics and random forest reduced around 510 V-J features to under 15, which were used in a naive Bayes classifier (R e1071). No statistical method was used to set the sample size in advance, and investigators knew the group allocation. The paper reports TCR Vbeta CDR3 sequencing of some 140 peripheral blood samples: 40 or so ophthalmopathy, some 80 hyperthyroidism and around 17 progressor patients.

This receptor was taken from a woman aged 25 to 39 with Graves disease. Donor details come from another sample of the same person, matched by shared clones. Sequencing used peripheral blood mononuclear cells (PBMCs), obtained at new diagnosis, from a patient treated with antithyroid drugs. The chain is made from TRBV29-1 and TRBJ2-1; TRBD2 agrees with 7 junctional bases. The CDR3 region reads CSVGRRGSSYNEQFF. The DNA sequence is TGCAGCGTTGGAAGGCGCGGGAGCTCCTACAATGAGCAGTTCTTC.